Listed here are 18 T cell receptor beta chains from one sample, sequenced in a study of CD8 T cells in ankylosing spondylitis (dated by TCRdb to between 2016 and 2019). Library method: 5' RACE. Data came from an Illumina HiSeq 2500. TCRdb trimmed public reads at Q25 via fastp, called clones via MiXCR and kept in-frame beta chains. Rows are unified per CDR3 protein, each entry keeping the most common DNA and genes. This sample comprises about 130,000 distinct CDR3 sequences, approximately 7.4% of them detected only once. Together, the top ten hold 9.5% to 15% of the sample. Input material: blood, either unsorted or a sorted T cell fraction (not recorded which). These receptors came from a female donor with ankylosing spondylitis or in good health (not recorded which).

The V gene is TRBV5-1, the J gene TRBJ2-3; perhaps D is TRBD1 or TRBD2 (5 bases each). The CDR3 contains 13 residues. Germline loops: CDR1 SGHRS, CDR2 YFSETQ. The V end was cut by 3 bases, the J end by 6 bases, with 11 bases between. CDR3 residues: CASSSGPRDTQYF. In DNA form, the CDR3 reads TGCGCCAGCAGCTCGGGACCACGGGATACGCAGTATTTT.

The chain carries TRBV12-3 or TRBV12-4 and TRBJ1-1; the D is unclear. This CDR3 is 13 amino acids long. With 3 bases removed from V and 3 bases from J, the gap between germline ends came to 8 bases. The CDR3: CASSFRIYTEAFF. The CDR3 nucleotides read TGTGCCAGCAGTTTCCGGATTTACACTGAAGCTTTCTTT.

Notes on this clonotype: This may be a read error: a much more frequent sequence differs by one nucleotide. The J gene is TRBJ1-1, the V gene TRBV5-1; 8 positions agree with TRBD1. CDR3 length: 17 residues. Unmatched junction bases numbered 16, after V lost 4 bases and J lost 5 bases. Germline values: CDR1 SGHRS, CDR2 YFSETQ. The CDR3 DNA is TGCGCCAGCAGCCACCACGGGGGGGAAACAGGGGGAACTGAAGCTTTCTTT. Protein product: CASSHHGGETGGTEAFF.

This clonotype was recorded at least ten times. The CDR3 spells CASSQEWDYEQYF. As DNA, the CDR3 is TGTGCCAGCAGCCAAGAGTGGGACTACGAGCAGTACTTC. The rearrangement links TRBV3-1 to TRBJ2-7; no definite D call. Trimming removed 0 bases from V and 3 bases from J, with 6 bases in between. CDR1 LGHDT and CDR2 YNNKEL come from the germline V gene (reference sequence). The CDR3 has 13 residues.

This clonotype showed up just a few times. The rearrangement joins TRBV4-2 to TRBJ2-3; 8 nucleotides line up with TRBD2. The trim removed 1 base at V and 3 bases at J, leaving 15 bases unmatched. CDR1 is LGHNA, CDR2 YNFKEQ, per germline. This CDR3 spans 19 amino acids. The CDR3 loop reads CASSQVWLAGPEMTDTQYF. DNA of the CDR3: TGTGCCAGCAGCCAAGTGTGGCTAGCGGGTCCTGAGATGACAGATACGCAGTATTTT.

This clonotype showed up many times. The chain carries TRBV5-1 and TRBJ2-5; 10 bases agree with TRBD1. This CDR3 has 14 amino acids. The germline V gene encodes CDR1 SGHRS and CDR2 YFSETQ. V shed 3 bases and J 5 bases; nucleotides not matched to a gene: 4. In DNA, the CDR3 is TGCGCCAGCAGCTGGGACAGGGGAAGGGAGACCCAGTACTTC. As protein: CASSWDRGRETQYF.

In this sample, this clonotype turned up a few times. The V gene is TRBV5-1, the J gene TRBJ1-3, with 9 bases lining up with TRBD1. Germline lookup yields CDR1 SGHRS and CDR2 YFSETQ. This CDR3 is 15 amino acids long. Losses at the gene ends were 4 bases for V and 2 bases for J; bases not matched to a gene: 4. The CDR3 sequence is CASSLGTGPGNTIYF. Written as DNA, the CDR3 is TGCGCCAGCAGCCTAGGGACAGGGCCTGGAAACACCATATATTTT.

The rearrangement links TRBV5-1 to TRBJ1-2; 10 nucleotides line up with TRBD1. This CDR3 has 15 residues. CDR1 is SGHRS, CDR2 YFSETQ, per germline. With V trimmed by 4 bases and J by 8 bases, 11 bases remained unmatched. CDR3 protein: CASSNATGGAVGYTF. DNA of the CDR3: TGCGCCAGCAGCAATGCGACAGGGGGCGCGGTGGGCTACACCTTC. The whole variable domain, remainder taken from reference TRBV5-1 and TRBJ1-2, is KAGVTQTPRYLIKTRGQQVTLSCSPISGHRSVSWYQQTPGQGLQFLFEYFSETQRNKGNFPGRFSGRQFSNSRSEMNVSTLELGDSALYLCASSNATGGAVGYTFGSGTRLTVV.

This clonotype was seen repeatedly, ten times or more. The chain links TRBV20-1 to TRBJ2-2; 14 nucleotides align to TRBD2. The CDR3 has 16 amino acids. V lost 6 bases to trimming and J lost 6 bases; unmatched junction nucleotides: 9. CDR1 and CDR2 from the germline V gene are DFQATT and SNEGSKA (reference sequence). This chain's CDR3 is CSAATSGGALSGELFF. CDR3 bases: TGCAGTGCCGCGACTAGCGGGGGGGCCTTGTCCGGGGAGCTGTTTTTT.

Regarding this clonotype: A much larger clone differs by one base, so this may be a read error. The chain joins TRBV5-1 to TRBJ1-2, with no clear D. Germline CDR1 SGHRS, CDR2 YFSETQ. The CDR3 is 12 amino acids. The DNA for the CDR3 is TGCGCCAGCAGCTTGGACCTCTATGGCTACAGCTTC. Translated: CASSLDLYGYSF.

This chain joins TRBV7-6 and TRBJ2-1; TRBD2 aligns across 7 bases. The CDR3 length is 15 residues. Germline assignment: CDR1 SGHVS and CDR2 FNYEAQ. J was trimmed by 5 bases and V by 5 bases; bases with no gene match: 9. CDR3 protein: CASSPTGRGNNEQFF. The CDR3, as DNA: TGTGCCAGCAGCCCCACGGGGCGGGGGAACAATGAGCAGTTCTTC.

This clonotype has at least ten counts. The chain couples TRBV7-2 to TRBJ2-1, with 10 bases that match TRBD2. The CDR3 is made up of 15 amino acids. The V gene end was trimmed by 1 base and the J gene end by 4 bases; junction bases not matched to a gene: 1. Germline values: CDR1 SGHTA, CDR2 FQGNSA. The CDR3 nucleotides read TGTGCCAGCAGCTTAGATAGCGGGGGGTACAATGAGCAGTTCTTC. Its translation is CASSLDSGGYNEQFF.

This clonotype was counted many times. This chain uses TRBV28 with TRBJ2-7; D not resolved. The ends were cut back, 2 bases at V and 0 bases at J, with 11 bases in the middle. Germline assignment: CDR1 MDHEN and CDR2 SYDVKM. The CDR3 length is 15 residues. The CDR3 bases are TGTGCCAGCAGTTTAACGGACGGAGACTCCTACGAGCAGTACTTC. Its translation is CASSLTDGDSYEQYF.

This clonotype was seen many times. The chain uses TRBV20-1 and TRBJ2-5; maybe TRBD1 (6 bases). Germline V gene lookup returns CDR1 DFQATT and CDR2 SNEGSKA (reference sequence). The ends were cut back, 0 bases at V and 2 bases at J, with 22 bases in the middle. The CDR3 extends over 18 amino acids. Here the CDR3 reads CSARDLLVEGHPQETQYF. The CDR3 DNA reads as TGCAGTGCTAGAGATCTCTTGGTTGAGGGACACCCTCAAGAGACCCAGTACTTC.

This clonotype came up a few times. The V gene is TRBV9, the J gene TRBJ2-3; the D is unclear. The CDR3 length is 14 residues. The V gene's germline CDR1 is SGDLS and CDR2 YYNGEE. Trimming cost V 0 bases and J 2 bases, with 7 bases left between them. The DNA for the CDR3 is TGTGCCAGCAGCGTAGAACTAAACACAGATACGCAGTATTTT. It specifies CASSVELNTDTQYF.

In this sample, this clonotype turned up a few times. This sequence may be a read error, since a much larger clone differs from it by one base. The chain couples TRBV29-1 to TRBJ2-3; D remains unclear. The CDR3 is 11 amino acids. The germline V gene has CDR1 SQVTM and CDR2 ANQGSEA. CDR3 DNA: TGCTGCGTTGAAGTCGGCGATACGCAGTATTTT. This translates into CCVEVGDTQYF.

This clonotype has more than one count but fewer than ten. This rearrangement joins TRBV4-2 to TRBJ1-1; D is uncertain. V dropped 1 base and J dropped 1 base, with 7 bases sitting between them. Germline CDR1 LGHNA, CDR2 YNFKEQ. The CDR3 extends over 14 amino acids. This CDR3 is CASSQGWKNTEAFF. In DNA, the CDR3 is TGTGCCAGCAGCCAAGGTTGGAAGAACACTGAAGCTTTCTTT.

In its sample, this clonotype was seen many times. The genes are TRBV12-3 or TRBV12-4 and TRBJ2-1, with D tentatively TRBD2 (5 bases). Trimming cost V 0 bases and J 0 bases, with 9 bases left between them. This CDR3 comprises 16 residues. As DNA, the CDR3 is TGTGCCAGCAGTTTAGCGCGGAGGAGCTCCTACAATGAGCAGTTCTTC. Its protein is CASSLARRSSYNEQFF.